This T cell receptor beta chain was captured in a study of cytomegalovirus exposure and HLA in healthy donors. Study results and caveats: Associated with cytomegalovirus, according to the listing, were 150 to 200 TCR beta chains. A missense DCLRE1C variant was associated with V- and J-gene trimming of TCR beta chains in a later analysis, and an independent cohort replicated the association. HLA restriction was apparent for most CMV-associated TCR beta chains in a later analysis.

Worth noting for this clone: Its antigen is unidentified.

Both 60 Vbeta primers and 13 Jbeta primers went into the PCR. Data came from immunoSEQ multiplex PCR; TCRdb stores just in-frame clones and leaves some out. The table records around 76,000 clones, 60% to 70% of them present only once. CDR3 length equals 14 residues. CDR1 is MNHEY and CDR2 is SVGAGI in the germline V gene. The V and J ends lost 5 bases and 4 bases respectively, with 13 bases between them. The chain employs TRBV6-5 and TRBJ2-3; weak D call: TRBD1 (6 bases). The sequence was obtained from a middle-aged man in good health and CMV-seropositive. The sample was PBMCs. The CDR3 protein is CASSARGGADTQYF. CDR3 DNA sequence: TGTGCCAGCAGTGCCAGGGGCGGCGCAGATACGCAGTATTTT.